This section outlines one TCR beta chain sequence together with its context. Clones were read by immunoSEQ multiplex PCR, and TCRdb kept only the in-frame ones, dropping some. The table has 95,000 to 150,000 clones, less than 75% seen once. These data originate in a study of blood T cell repertoires in COVID-19. Study in general: The United States, Italy and Spain supplied acute and convalescent COVID-19 samples. Nucleic acid was either cDNA or gDNA, and it came from T cells, B-cell-depleted T cells, or PBMCs.

Looked up from germline, CDR1 is SGHTA and CDR2 is FQGTGA. Trimming removed 5 bases at V and 9 bases at J, with 13 bases between. The CDR3 contains 12 residues. The chain combines TRBV7-3 with TRBJ2-5; TRBD1 is a possible D gene (5 bases). The clonotype comes from a human donor with acute or convalescent COVID-19. The donor label of this sample is uncertain. Input material: peripheral blood. CDR3 bases: TGTGCCAGCAGCGATGGGTCAGGGTCCCAGTACTTC. This translates into CASSDGSGSQYF.